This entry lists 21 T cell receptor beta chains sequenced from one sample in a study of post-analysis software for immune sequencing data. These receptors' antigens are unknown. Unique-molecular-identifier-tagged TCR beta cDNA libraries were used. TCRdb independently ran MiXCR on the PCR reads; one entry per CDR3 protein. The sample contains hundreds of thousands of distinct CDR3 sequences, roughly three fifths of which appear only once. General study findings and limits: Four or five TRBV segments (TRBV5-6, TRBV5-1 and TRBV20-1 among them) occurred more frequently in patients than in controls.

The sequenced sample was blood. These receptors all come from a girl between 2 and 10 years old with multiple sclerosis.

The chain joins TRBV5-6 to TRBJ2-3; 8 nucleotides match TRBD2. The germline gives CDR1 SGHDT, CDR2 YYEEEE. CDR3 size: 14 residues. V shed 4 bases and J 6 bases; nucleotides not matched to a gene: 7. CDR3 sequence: CASSEGLGRDTQYF. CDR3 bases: TGTGCCAGCAGCGAGGGACTAGGTCGGGATACGCAGTATTTT.

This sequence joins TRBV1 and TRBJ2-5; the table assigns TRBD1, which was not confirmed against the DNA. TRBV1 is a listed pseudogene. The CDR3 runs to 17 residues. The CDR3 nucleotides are TGCACCAGCAGCCGGGTCCCCCAAGGGGAGTACCAAGAGACCCAGTACTTC. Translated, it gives CTSSRVPQGEYQETQYF.

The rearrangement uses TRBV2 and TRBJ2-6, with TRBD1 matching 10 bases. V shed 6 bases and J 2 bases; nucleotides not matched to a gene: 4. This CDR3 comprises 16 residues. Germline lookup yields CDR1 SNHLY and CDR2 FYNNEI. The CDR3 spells CASRDGTGAGANVLTF. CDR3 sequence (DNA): TGTGCCAGCAGGGACGGGACAGGGGCTGGGGCCAACGTCCTGACTTTC.

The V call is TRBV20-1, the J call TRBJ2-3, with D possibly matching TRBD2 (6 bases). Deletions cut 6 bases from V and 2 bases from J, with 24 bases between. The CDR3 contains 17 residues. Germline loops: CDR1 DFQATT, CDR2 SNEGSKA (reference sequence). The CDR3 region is CSAQKTWASVPTDTQYF. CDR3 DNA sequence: TGCAGTGCCCAAAAAACCTGGGCTAGCGTGCCCACAGATACGCAGTATTTT.

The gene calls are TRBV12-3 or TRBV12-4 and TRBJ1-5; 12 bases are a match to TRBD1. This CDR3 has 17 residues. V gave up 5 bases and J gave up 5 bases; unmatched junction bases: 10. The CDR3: CASSPRDRGRGDQPQHF. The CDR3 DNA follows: TGTGCCAGCAGTCCAAGGGACAGGGGGCGGGGGGATCAGCCCCAGCATTTT.

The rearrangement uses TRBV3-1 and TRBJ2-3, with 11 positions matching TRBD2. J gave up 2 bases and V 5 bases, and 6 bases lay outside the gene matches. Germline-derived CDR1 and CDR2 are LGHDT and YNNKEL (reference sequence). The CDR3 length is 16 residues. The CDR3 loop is CASSTIAGGFTDTQYF. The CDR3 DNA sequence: TGTGCCAGCAGCACCATAGCGGGAGGGTTCACAGATACGCAGTATTTT.

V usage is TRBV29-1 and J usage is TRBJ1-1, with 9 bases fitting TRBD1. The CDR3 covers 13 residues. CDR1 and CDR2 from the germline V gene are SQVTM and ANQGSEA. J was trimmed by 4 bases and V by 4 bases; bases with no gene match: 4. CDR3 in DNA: TGCAGCGTTGGTGGACAGGGGAGCACTGAAGCTTTCTTT. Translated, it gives CSVGGQGSTEAFF. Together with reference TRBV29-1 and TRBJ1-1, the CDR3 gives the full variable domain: SAVISQKPSRDICQRGTSLTIQCQVDSQVTMMFWYRQQPGQSLTLIATANQGSEATYESGFVIDKFPISRPNLTFSTLTVSNMSPEDSSIYLCSVGGQGSTEAFFGQGTRLTVV.

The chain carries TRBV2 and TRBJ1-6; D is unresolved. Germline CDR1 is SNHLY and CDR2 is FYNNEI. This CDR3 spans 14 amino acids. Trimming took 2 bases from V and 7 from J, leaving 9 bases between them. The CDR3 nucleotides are TGTGCCAGCAGTGAAATCGACGGCAATTCACCCCTCCACTTT. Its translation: CASSEIDGNSPLHF.

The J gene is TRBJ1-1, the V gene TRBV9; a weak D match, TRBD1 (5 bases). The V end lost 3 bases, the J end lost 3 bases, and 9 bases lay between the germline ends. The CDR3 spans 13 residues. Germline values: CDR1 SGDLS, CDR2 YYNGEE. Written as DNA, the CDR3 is TGTGCCAGCAGCGCCCGGGACTACACTGAAGCTTTCTTT. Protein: CASSARDYTEAFF.

The CDR3 DNA sequence: TGTGCCAGCAGTCTCGAACTGGCTCCAGGGACCCAGTACTTC. Translation gives CASSLELAPGTQYF. The genes are TRBV12-3 or TRBV12-4 and TRBJ2-5; unclear D gene. Between the trimmed V and J ends, which lost 5 bases and 7 bases, there was a span of 17 bases. The CDR3 totals 14 residues.

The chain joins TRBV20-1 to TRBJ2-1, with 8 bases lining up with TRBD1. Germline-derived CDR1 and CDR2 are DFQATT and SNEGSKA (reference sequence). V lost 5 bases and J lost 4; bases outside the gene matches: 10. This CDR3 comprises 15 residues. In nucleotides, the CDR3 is TGCAGTGCTCTCCGACAGGGGTTCCTGTACAATGAGCAGTTCTTC. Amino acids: CSALRQGFLYNEQFF.

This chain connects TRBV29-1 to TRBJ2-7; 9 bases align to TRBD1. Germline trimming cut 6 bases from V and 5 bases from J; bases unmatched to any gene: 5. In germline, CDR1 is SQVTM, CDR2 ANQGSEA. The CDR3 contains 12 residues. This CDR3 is CSVGQGEHEQYF. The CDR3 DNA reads TGCAGCGTGGGACAGGGCGAACACGAGCAGTACTTC.

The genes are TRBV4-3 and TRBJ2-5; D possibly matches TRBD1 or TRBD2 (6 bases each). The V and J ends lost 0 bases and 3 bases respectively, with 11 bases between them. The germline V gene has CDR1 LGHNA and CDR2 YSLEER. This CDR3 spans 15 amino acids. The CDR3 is CASSQDHREEETQYF. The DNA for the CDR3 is TGCGCCAGCAGCCAAGATCACAGGGAGGAAGAGACCCAGTACTTC.

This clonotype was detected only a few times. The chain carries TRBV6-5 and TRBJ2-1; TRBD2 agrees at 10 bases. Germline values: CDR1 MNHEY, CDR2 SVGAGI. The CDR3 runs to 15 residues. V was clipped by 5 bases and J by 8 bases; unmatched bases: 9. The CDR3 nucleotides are TGTGCCAGCAGTATGCTAGCGGGAGTATGGGATGAGCAGTTCTTC. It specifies CASSMLAGVWDEQFF.

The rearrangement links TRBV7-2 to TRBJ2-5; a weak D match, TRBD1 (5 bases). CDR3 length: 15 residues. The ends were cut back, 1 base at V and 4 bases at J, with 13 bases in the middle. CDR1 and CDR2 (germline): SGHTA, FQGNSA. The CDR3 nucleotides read TGTGCCAGCAGCTTAGGGGGCGCGATCGGAGAGACCCAGTACTTC. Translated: CASSLGGAIGETQYF.

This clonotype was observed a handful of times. CDR3 nucleotides: TGCAGCGTACAGGTGGCGGGCTATGGCTACACCTTC. Translating it yields CSVQVAGYGYTF. V gene TRBV29-1 combines with J gene TRBJ1-2; perhaps TRBD1 as D (5 bases). Germline V gene data show CDR1 as SQVTM and CDR2 as ANQGSEA. V was pared by 6 bases and J by 4 bases, with 12 bases between. The CDR3 has 12 residues.

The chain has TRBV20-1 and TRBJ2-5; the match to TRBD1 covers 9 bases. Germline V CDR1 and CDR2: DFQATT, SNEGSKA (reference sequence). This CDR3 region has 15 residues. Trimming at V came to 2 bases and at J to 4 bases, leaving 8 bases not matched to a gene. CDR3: CSARKGGTGLETQYF. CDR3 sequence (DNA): TGCAGTGCTAGAAAGGGGGGGACAGGGTTAGAGACCCAGTACTTC.

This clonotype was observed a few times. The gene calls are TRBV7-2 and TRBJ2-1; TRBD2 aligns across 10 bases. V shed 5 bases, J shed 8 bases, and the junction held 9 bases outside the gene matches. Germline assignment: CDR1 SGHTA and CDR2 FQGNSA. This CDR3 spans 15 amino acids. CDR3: CASSPGLAGADEQFF. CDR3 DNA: TGTGCCAGCAGCCCCGGGCTAGCGGGGGCAGATGAGCAGTTCTTC.

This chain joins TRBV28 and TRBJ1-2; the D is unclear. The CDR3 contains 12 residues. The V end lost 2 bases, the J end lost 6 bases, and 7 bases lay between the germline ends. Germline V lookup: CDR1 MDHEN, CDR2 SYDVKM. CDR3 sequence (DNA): TGTGCCAGCAGTTTAGGCAGCCATGGCTACACCTTC. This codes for CASSLGSHGYTF.

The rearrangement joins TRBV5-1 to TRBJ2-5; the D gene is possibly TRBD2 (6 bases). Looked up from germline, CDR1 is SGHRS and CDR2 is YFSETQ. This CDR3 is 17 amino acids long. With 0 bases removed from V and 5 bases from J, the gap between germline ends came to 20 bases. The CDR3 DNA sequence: TGCGCCAGCAGCTTGGGGGTCGGCGGGACGTCGGGGGAGACCCAGTACTTC. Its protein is CASSLGVGGTSGETQYF.

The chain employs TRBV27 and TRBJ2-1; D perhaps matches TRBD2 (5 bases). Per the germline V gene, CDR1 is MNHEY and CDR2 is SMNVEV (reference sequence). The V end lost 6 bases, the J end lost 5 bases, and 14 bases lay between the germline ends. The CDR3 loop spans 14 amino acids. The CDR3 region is CASRPPRVNNEQFF. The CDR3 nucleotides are TGTGCCAGCAGACCCCCGAGGGTTAACAATGAGCAGTTCTTC.